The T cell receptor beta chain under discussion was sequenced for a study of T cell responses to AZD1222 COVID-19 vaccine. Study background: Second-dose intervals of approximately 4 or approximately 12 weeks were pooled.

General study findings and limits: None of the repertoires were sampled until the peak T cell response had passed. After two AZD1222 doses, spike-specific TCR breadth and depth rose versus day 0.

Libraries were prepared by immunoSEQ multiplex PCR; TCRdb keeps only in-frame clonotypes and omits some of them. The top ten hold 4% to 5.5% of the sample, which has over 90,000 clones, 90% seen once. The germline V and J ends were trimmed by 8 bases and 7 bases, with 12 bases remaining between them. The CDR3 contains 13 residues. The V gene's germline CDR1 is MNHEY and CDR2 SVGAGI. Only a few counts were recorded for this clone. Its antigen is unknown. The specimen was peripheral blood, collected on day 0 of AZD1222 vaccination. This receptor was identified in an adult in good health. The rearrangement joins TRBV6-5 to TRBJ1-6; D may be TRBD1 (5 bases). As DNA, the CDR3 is TGTGCCAGCCAGACAGCGAGAAATTCACCCCTCCACTTT. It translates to CASQTARNSPLHF.